This TCR beta chain was identified during a study of T cell responses to AZD1222 COVID-19 vaccine. Study-wide points: In the spike-specific TCR repertoire, nearly half reportedly target unmutated variant regions. Vaccine-associated CD4 TCRs spanned spike, dominant at 160-218 and 743-854.

The CDR3 totals 13 residues. V lost 6 bases to trimming and J lost 2 bases, with 10 bases between them. Germline V gene sequence: CDR1 MNHEY, CDR2 SVGAGI. This clone appeared a single time. Its antigen is unknown. Measured with immunoSEQ multiplex PCR; TCRdb has only the in-frame clones, and not every one. The table has tens of thousands of clones, over 80% seen once. This material consisted of peripheral blood, taken 28 days after the second AZD1222 dose. V usage is TRBV6-5 and J usage is TRBJ1-2; no definite D call. The TCR was taken from an adult who received the AZD1222 COVID-19 vaccine. CDR3 amino acids: CASSRARNYGYTF. CDR3 DNA: TGTGCCAGCAGCCGTGCTAGGAACTATGGCTACACCTTC.